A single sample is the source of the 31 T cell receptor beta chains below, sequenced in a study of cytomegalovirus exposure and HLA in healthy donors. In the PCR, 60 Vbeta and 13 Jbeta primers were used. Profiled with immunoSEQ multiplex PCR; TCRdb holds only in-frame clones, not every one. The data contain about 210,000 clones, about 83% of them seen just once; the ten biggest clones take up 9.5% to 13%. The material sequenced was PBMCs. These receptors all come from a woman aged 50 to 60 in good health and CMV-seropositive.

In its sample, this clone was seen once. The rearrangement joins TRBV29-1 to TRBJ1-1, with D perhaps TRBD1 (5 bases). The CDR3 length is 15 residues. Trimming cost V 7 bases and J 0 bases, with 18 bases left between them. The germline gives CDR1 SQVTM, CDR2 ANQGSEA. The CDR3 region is CSALRERYMNTEAFF. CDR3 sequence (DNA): TGCAGCGCACTCAGGGAACGCTATATGAACACTGAAGCTTTCTTT.

CDR3 DNA sequence: TGTGCCAGCAGTTTAGGGGCTCTGATGAACACTGAAGCTTTCTTT. It codes for CASSLGALMNTEAFF. The J gene is TRBJ1-1, the V gene TRBV28; possible D gene TRBD1, 5 bases. The V end lost 2 bases, the J end lost 0 bases, and 10 bases lay between the germline ends. Germline values: CDR1 MDHEN, CDR2 SYDVKM. The CDR3 is made up of 15 amino acids.

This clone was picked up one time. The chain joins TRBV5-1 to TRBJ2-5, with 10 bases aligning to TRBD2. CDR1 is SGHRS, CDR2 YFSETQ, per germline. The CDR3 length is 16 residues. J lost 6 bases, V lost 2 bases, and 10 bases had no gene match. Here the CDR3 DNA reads TGCGCCAGCAGCTTTAATCTAGCGGGGGCCCCCCAGACCCAGTACTTC. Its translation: CASSFNLAGAPQTQYF.

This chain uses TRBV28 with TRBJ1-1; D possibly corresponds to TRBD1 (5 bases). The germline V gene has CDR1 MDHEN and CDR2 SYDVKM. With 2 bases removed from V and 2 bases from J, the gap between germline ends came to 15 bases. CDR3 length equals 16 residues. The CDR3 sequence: CASSLPSLGGNTEAFF. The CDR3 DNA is TGTGCCAGCAGTTTACCGTCCCTCGGGGGTAACACTGAAGCTTTCTTT.

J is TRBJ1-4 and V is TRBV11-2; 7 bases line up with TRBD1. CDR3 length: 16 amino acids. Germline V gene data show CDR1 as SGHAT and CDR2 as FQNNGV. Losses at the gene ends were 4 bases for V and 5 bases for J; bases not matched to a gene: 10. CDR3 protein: CASSYRQGGANEKLFF. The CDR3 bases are TGTGCCAGCAGCTATAGACAGGGAGGAGCAAATGAAAAACTGTTTTTT.

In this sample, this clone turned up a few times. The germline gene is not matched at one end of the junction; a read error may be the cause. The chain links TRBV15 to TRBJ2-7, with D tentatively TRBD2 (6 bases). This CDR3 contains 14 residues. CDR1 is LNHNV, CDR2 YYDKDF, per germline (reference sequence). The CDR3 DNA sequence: TGTGCCACCAGCAGAGATACTAGCTCCTCCGAGCAGTACTTC. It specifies CATSRDTSSSEQYF.

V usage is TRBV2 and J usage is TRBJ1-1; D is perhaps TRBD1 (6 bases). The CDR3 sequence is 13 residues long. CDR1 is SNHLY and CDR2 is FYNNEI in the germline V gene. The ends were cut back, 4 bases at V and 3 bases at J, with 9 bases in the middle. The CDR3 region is CASSAGEYTEAFF. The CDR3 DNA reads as TGTGCCAGCAGTGCAGGGGAGTACACTGAAGCTTTCTTT.

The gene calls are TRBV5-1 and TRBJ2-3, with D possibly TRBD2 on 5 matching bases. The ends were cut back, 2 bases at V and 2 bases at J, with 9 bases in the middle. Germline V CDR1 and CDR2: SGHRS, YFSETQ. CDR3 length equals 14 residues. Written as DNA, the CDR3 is TGCGCCAGCAGCTTCGGGGATACCACAGATACGCAGTATTTT. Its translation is CASSFGDTTDTQYF.

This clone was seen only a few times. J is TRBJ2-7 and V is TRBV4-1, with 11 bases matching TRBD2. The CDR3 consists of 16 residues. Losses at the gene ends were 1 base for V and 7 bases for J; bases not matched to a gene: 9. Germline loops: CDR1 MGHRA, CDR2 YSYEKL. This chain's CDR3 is CASSQAVATSGEEQYF. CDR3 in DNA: TGCGCCAGCAGCCAAGCCGTCGCGACTAGCGGGGAGGAGCAGTACTTC.

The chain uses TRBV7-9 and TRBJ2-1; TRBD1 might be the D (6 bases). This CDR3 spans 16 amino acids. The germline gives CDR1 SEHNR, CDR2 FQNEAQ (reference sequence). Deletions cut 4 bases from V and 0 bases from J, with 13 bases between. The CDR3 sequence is CASSSRQDGSYNEQFF. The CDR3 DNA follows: TGTGCCAGCAGCTCTCGACAGGACGGCTCCTACAATGAGCAGTTCTTC.

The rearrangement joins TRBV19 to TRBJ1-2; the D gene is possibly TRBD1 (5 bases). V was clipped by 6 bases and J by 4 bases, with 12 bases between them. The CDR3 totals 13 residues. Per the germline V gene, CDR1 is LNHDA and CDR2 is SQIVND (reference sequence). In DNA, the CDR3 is TGTGCCAGTAGAGTGGGGGGGTCCTATGGCTACACCTTC. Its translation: CASRVGGSYGYTF.

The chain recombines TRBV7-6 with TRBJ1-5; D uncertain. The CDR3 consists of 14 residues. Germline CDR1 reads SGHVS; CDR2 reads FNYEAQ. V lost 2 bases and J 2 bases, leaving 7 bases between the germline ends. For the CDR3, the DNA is TGTGCCAGCAGCTTAATTTATGGCAATCAGCCCCAGCATTTT. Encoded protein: CASSLIYGNQPQHF.

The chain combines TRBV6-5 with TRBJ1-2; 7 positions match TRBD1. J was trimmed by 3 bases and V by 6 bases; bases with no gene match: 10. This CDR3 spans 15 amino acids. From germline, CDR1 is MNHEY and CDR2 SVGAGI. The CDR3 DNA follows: TGTGCCAGCAGGCCCCTTCCAGGGGGTTACTATGGCTACACCTTC. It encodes CASRPLPGGYYGYTF.

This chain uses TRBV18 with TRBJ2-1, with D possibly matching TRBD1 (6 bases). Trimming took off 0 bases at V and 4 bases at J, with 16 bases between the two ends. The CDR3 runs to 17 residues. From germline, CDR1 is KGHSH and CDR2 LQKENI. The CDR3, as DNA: TGTGCCAGCTCACCACCGATATCCAGGGGCGCTTACAATGAGCAGTTCTTC. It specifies CASSPPISRGAYNEQFF.

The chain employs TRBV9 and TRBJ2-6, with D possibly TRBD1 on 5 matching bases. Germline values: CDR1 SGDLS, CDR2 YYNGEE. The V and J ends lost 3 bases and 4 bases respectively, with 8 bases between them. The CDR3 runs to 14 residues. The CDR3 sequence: CASSGRQGANVLTF. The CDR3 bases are TGTGCCAGCAGCGGAAGACAGGGGGCCAACGTCCTGACTTTC.

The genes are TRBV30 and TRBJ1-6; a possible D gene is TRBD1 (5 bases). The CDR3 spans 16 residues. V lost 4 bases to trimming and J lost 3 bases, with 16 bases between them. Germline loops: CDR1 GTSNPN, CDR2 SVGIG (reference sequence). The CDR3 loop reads CAWTIVGGIYNSPLHF. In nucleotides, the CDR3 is TGTGCCTGGACTATTGTGGGGGGGATCTATAATTCACCCCTCCACTTT.

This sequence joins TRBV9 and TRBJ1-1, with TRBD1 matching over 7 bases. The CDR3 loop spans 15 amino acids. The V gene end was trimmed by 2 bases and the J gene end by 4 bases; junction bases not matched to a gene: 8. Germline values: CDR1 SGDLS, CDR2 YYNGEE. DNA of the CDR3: TGTGCCAGCAGCGTCGATATAACAGGGGTCACTGAAGCTTTCTTT. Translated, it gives CASSVDITGVTEAFF. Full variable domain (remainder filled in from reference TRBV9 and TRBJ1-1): DSGVTQTPKHLITATGQRVTLRCSPRSGDLSVYWYQQSLDQGLQFLIQYYNGEERAKGNILERFSAQQFPDLHSELNLSSLELGDSALYFCASSVDITGVTEAFFGQGTRLTVV.

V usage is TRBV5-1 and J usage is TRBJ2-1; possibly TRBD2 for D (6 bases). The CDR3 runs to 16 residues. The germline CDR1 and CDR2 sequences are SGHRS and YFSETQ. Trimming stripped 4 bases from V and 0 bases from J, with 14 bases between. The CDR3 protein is CASSRGGASSYNEQFF. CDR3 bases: TGCGCCAGCAGCAGGGGCGGGGCGAGCTCCTACAATGAGCAGTTCTTC.

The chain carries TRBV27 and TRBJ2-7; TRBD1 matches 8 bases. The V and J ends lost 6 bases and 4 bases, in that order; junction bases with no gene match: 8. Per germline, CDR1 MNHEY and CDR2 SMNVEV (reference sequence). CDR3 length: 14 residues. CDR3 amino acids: CASSPGQGEYEQYF. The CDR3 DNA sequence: TGTGCCAGCAGCCCCGGACAGGGAGAATACGAGCAGTACTTC.

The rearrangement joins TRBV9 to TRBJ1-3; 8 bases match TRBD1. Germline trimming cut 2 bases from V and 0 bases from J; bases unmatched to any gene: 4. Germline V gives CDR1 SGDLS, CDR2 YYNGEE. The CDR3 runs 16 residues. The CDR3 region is CASSVLTGGSGNTIYF. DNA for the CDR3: TGTGCCAGCAGCGTCCTCACAGGGGGCTCTGGAAACACCATATATTTT.

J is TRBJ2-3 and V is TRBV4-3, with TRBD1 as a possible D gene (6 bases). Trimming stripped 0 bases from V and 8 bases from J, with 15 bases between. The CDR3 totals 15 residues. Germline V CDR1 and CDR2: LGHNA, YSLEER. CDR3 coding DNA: TGCGCCAGCAGCCAAGATTTGGCTAGCAGGGGTACGCAGTATTTT. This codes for CASSQDLASRGTQYF.

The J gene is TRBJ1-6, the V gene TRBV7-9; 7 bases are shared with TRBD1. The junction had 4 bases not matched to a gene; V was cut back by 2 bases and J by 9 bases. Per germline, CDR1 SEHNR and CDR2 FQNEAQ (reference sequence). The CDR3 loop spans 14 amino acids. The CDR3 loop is CASSLSGGSSPLHF. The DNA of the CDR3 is TGTGCCAGCAGCTTATCAGGGGGAAGTTCACCCCTCCACTTT.

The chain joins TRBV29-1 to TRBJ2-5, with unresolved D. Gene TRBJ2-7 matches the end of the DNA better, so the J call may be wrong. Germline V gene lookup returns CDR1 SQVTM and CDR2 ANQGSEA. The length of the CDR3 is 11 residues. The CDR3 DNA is TGCAGCGTTGAAGTTTCCTACGAGCAGTACTTC. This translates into CSVEVSYEQYF.

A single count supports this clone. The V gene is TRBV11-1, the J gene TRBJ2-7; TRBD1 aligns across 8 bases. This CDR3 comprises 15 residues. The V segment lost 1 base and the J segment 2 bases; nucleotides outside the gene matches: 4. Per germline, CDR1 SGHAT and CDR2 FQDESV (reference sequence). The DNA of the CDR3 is TGTGCCAGCAGCTTAGGGACAGGGATACCCTACGAGCAGTACTTC. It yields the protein CASSLGTGIPYEQYF.

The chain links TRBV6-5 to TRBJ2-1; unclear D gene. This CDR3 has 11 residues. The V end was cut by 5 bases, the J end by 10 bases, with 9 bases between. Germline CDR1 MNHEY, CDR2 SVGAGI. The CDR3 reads CASSRPGEQFF. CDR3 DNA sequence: TGTGCCAGCAGTAGACCCGGGGAGCAGTTCTTC.

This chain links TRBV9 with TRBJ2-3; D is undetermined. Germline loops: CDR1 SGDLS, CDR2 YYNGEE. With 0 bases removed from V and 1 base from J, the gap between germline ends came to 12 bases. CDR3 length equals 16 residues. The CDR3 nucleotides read TGTGCCAGCAGCGTAGCTACCGTGGGCGGCACAGATACGCAGTATTTT. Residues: CASSVATVGGTDTQYF.

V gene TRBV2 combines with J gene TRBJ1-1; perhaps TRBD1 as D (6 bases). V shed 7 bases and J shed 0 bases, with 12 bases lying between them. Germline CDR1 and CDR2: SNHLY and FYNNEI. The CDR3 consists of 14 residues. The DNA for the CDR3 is TGTGCCAGCAACCCCGACAGGTTGAACACTGAAGCTTTCTTT. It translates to CASNPDRLNTEAFF.

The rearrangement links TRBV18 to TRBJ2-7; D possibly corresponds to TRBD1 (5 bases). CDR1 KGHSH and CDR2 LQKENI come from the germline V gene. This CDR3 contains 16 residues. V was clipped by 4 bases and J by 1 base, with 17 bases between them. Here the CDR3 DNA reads TGTGCCAGCTCACTGAATTTAGGGGCCGAATCCTACGAGCAGTACTTC. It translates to CASSLNLGAESYEQYF.

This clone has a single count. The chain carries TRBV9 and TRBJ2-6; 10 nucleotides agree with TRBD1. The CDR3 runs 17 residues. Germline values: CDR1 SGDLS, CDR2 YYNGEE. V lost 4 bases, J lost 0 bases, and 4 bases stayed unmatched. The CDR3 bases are TGTGCCAGCAGCCTCAGGACAGGGGGCTCTGGGGCCAACGTCCTGACTTTC. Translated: CASSLRTGGSGANVLTF.

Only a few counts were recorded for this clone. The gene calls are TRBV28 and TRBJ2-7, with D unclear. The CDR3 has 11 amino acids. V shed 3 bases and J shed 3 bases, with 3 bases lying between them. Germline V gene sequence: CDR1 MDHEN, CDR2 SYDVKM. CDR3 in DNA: TGTGCCAGCAGTTTTCACTACGAGCAGTACTTC. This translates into CASSFHYEQYF.

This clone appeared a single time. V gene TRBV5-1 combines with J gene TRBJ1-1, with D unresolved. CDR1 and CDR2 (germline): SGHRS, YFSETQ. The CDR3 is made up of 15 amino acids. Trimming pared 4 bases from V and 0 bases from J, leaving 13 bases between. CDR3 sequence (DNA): TGCGCCAGCAGCCGGACTATGGTCATGAACACTGAAGCTTTCTTT. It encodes CASSRTMVMNTEAFF.